These 21 T cell receptor beta chains were all obtained from the same sample, sequenced in a study of OX40 agonist ivuxolimab in advanced cancers. The assay was immunoSEQ multiplex PCR, and TCRdb's table has in-frame clones only and misses some. The sample includes 55,000 to 70,000 clones, roughly four fifths seen only once; the top ten take around 4.5%. The sequencing here drew on CD4+ or CD8+ T cells sorted from blood, taken in a trial of the OX40 agonist ivuxolimab. Receptors originate from an adult with an advanced solid tumor such as melanoma, head and neck, liver or kidney cancer.

A few counts support this clone. V gene TRBV10-3 combines with J gene TRBJ1-2, with D possibly matching TRBD1 (5 bases). Germline loops: CDR1 ENHRY, CDR2 SYGVKD. CDR3 length: 13 residues. V was pared by 0 bases and J by 8 bases, with 10 bases between. CDR3 in DNA: TGTGCCATCAGTGAGTCCAGGGTCAGCGGCTACACCTTC. As protein: CAISESRVSGYTF.

This chain joins TRBV28 and TRBJ1-2, with TRBD1 matching 7 bases. The trim removed 6 bases at V and 2 bases at J, leaving 3 bases unmatched. Germline CDR1 MDHEN, CDR2 SYDVKM. The CDR3 loop spans 13 amino acids. The DNA of the CDR3 is TGTGCCAGCAGCCCGGGACAGAACTATGGCTACACCTTC. The encoded protein is CASSPGQNYGYTF.

The J gene is TRBJ1-4, the V gene TRBV28; D gene ambiguous. Germline assignment: CDR1 MDHEN and CDR2 SYDVKM. Trimming took off 8 bases at V and 8 bases at J, with 15 bases between the two ends. This CDR3 region has 13 residues. CDR3 protein: CASVARAREKLFF. DNA of the CDR3: TGTGCCAGCGTGGCCCGGGCGAGGGAAAAACTGTTTTTT.

This clone has only a few counts. The chain joins TRBV5-4 to TRBJ2-7; the D is unclear. The CDR3 loop spans 11 amino acids. V was cut by 5 bases and J by 0 bases, with 3 bases left in between. CDR1 SGHNT and CDR2 YYREEE come from the germline V gene (reference sequence). DNA of the CDR3: TGTGCCAGCAGTAACTCCTACGAGCAGTACTTC. Protein: CASSNSYEQYF.

The chain has TRBV28 and TRBJ1-2; D gene ambiguous. The CDR3 has 14 amino acids. Between the trimmed V and J ends, which lost 5 bases and 4 bases, there was a span of 14 bases. Germline CDR1 and CDR2: MDHEN and SYDVKM. This CDR3 reads CASSLSGGSYGYTF. The CDR3 coding sequence is TGTGCCAGCAGTCTATCAGGAGGGAGCTATGGCTACACCTTC.

V is TRBV15 and J is TRBJ1-2; a weak D match, TRBD1 (5 bases). The CDR3 covers 12 residues. V lost 4 bases to trimming and J lost 5 bases, with 8 bases between them. Germline assignment: CDR1 LNHNV and CDR2 YYDKDF (reference sequence). The CDR3, as DNA: TGTGCCACCAGCAATGGGGGGTATGGCTACACCTTC. Its protein product is CATSNGGYGYTF.

This chain uses TRBV28 with TRBJ1-2, with 8 bases lining up with TRBD1. The CDR3 length is 22 residues. From germline, CDR1 is MDHEN and CDR2 SYDVKM. Trimming cost V 3 bases and J 0 bases; bases outside gene matches: 24. The CDR3 region is CASSFRFPGLQGERLANYGYTF. The CDR3 bases are TGTGCCAGCAGTTTTCGGTTCCCCGGCCTACAGGGGGAAAGGTTGGCTAACTATGGCTACACCTTC.

The chain combines TRBV28 with TRBJ2-5; TRBD2 agrees at 8 bases. Unmatched junction bases numbered 8, after V lost 6 bases and J lost 2 bases. This CDR3 spans 15 amino acids. From germline, CDR1 is MDHEN and CDR2 SYDVKM. The CDR3 is CASRSGTRSQETQYF. In nucleotides, the CDR3 is TGTGCCAGCAGGTCCGGGACTAGGAGTCAAGAGACCCAGTACTTC.

The V gene is TRBV28, the J gene TRBJ1-5; D is perhaps TRBD1 (5 bases). From germline, CDR1 is MDHEN and CDR2 SYDVKM. CDR3 size: 15 residues. V gave up 9 bases and J gave up 5 bases, with 20 bases separating them. Written as DNA, the CDR3 is TGTGCCAGTCGGCCCACATTTGGGGCGTATCAGCCCCAGCATTTT. Its translation: CASRPTFGAYQPQHF.

J is TRBJ1-5 and V is TRBV6-5, with a weak D call TRBD1 (5 bases). The germline CDR1 and CDR2 sequences are MNHEY and SVGAGI. The CDR3 is made up of 15 amino acids. Trimming removed 6 bases from V and 1 base from J, with 13 bases in between. Here the CDR3 reads CASRPPGPSNQPQHF. The CDR3 nucleotides are TGTGCCAGCAGGCCTCCGGGACCGAGCAATCAGCCCCAGCATTTT.

The J gene is TRBJ2-7, the V gene TRBV7-4, with 10 nucleotides matching TRBD2. Trimming removed 1 base from V and 4 bases from J; junction bases left unmatched: 4. This CDR3 contains 15 residues. Germline values: CDR1 SGHVT, CDR2 SQSDAQ. CDR3 nucleotide sequence: TGTGCCAGCAGCTTAGTGTTGGGACTAGCGTACGAGCAGTACTTC. It encodes CASSLVLGLAYEQYF.

The chain joins TRBV10-1 to TRBJ2-3, with D maybe TRBD1 (5 bases). Trimming shortened V by 8 bases and J by 2 bases, and 11 bases separated the two germline ends. In germline, CDR1 is WNHNN, CDR2 SYGVQD (reference sequence). The CDR3 length is 13 residues. CDR3 bases: TGCGCCAGCCAAGGGGAACTCACAGATACGCAGTATTTT. Its protein is CASQGELTDTQYF.

The CDR3, as DNA: TGTGCCAGCAGCTTGGGGGGGATCCCTAATGAAAAACTGTTTTTT. Encoded protein: CASSLGGIPNEKLFF. The rearrangement joins TRBV5-8 to TRBJ1-4, with a weak D call TRBD1 (5 bases). The CDR3 loop spans 15 amino acids. V was trimmed by 0 bases and J by 3 bases, leaving 9 bases between them. Looked up from germline, CDR1 is SGHTS and CDR2 is YDEGEE.

J is TRBJ2-2 and V is TRBV28; the D is unclear. This CDR3 contains 13 residues. The germline V and J ends were trimmed by 5 bases and 3 bases, with 7 bases remaining between them. CDR1 is MDHEN and CDR2 is SYDVKM in the germline V gene. The CDR3 DNA follows: TGTGCCAGCAGTAAACAGCACACCGGGGAGCTGTTTTTT. Its translation: CASSKQHTGELFF.

The V call is TRBV5-6, the J call TRBJ2-7; the match to TRBD2 covers 8 bases. Germline lookup yields CDR1 SGHDT and CDR2 YYEEEE. The CDR3 has 16 amino acids. With 7 bases clipped from V and 5 bases from J, the junction kept 17 bases outside the gene matches. This CDR3 reads CASARGTSNLIDEQYF. The DNA of the CDR3 is TGTGCCAGCGCCCGGGGGACTAGTAACCTAATCGACGAGCAGTACTTC.

This clone was detected only once. V gene TRBV7-8 combines with J gene TRBJ2-5; tentatively, D is TRBD1 or TRBD2 (5 bases each). The V gene's germline CDR1 is SGHVS and CDR2 FQNEAQ. This CDR3 has 15 amino acids. Trimming removed 6 bases from V and 1 base from J, with 15 bases in between. DNA of the CDR3: TGTGCCAGCAGAATCAATTGGGGGTTCCAAGAGACCCAGTACTTC. Translating gives CASRINWGFQETQYF. The whole variable domain, remainder taken from reference TRBV7-8 and TRBJ2-5, is GAGVSQSPRYKVAKRGQDVALRCDPISGHVSLFWYQQALGQGPEFLTYFQNEAQLDKSGLPSDRFFAERPEGSVSTLKIQRTQQEDSAVYLCASRINWGFQETQYFGPGTRLLVL.

The V call is TRBV5-1, the J call TRBJ2-7; D is uncertain. The V gene's germline CDR1 is SGHRS and CDR2 YFSETQ. Trimming took off 0 bases at V and 0 bases at J, with 7 bases between the two ends. The CDR3 totals 14 residues. CDR3 sequence (DNA): TGCGCCAGCAGCTTGGGGGCAGTCTCCTACGAGCAGTACTTC. It codes for CASSLGAVSYEQYF.

This clone turned up a few times. V usage is TRBV10-3 and J usage is TRBJ2-5; possible D gene TRBD1, 6 bases. Germline loops: CDR1 ENHRY, CDR2 SYGVKD. V shed 8 bases and J shed 5 bases, with 21 bases lying between them. This CDR3 spans 15 amino acids. The CDR3 here is CAIGTQELAQETQYF. Written as DNA, the CDR3 is TGTGCCATCGGGACACAAGAATTGGCACAGGAGACCCAGTACTTC.

The V call is TRBV11-2, the J call TRBJ1-6; possible D gene TRBD1, 5 bases. The V and J ends lost 6 bases and 10 bases respectively, with 19 bases between them. This CDR3 has 15 residues. Germline CDR1 and CDR2: SGHAT and FQNNGV. In DNA, the CDR3 is TGTGCCAGCAGAGAAACCGGGACCGCGTGGTCACCCCTCCACTTT. Translation: CASRETGTAWSPLHF.

The chain joins TRBV9 to TRBJ1-3; D call uncertain. CDR3 length equals 16 residues. Germline assignment: CDR1 SGDLS and CDR2 YYNGEE. V lost 0 bases and J lost 3, with 13 bases in between. The DNA for the CDR3 is TGTGCCAGCAGCGTAGCTACGGGAGCTGGTGGAAACACCATATATTTT. It is translated as CASSVATGAGGNTIYF.

The chain carries TRBV5-8 and TRBJ2-1, with D unclear. V shed 4 bases and J shed 8 bases, with 19 bases lying between them. Germline CDR1 SGHTS, CDR2 YDEGEE. The CDR3 extends over 15 amino acids. The CDR3 sequence is CASSVTPVGFDEQFF. Written as DNA, the CDR3 is TGTGCCAGCAGCGTAACCCCAGTTGGTTTCGATGAGCAGTTCTTC.